This T cell receptor (beta chain) derives from a study of T cells expressing NK-cell markers. Study as a whole: Out of eight donors sequenced, seven tested HCMV-seropositive and the remaining one seronegative.

Germline V gene sequence: CDR1 SGHTA, CDR2 FQGNSA. CDR3 length: 14 residues. Beta-chain TCR cDNA was generated via 5'RACE template switching with UMIs. Reanalyzing the 5' RACE reads, TCRdb keeps one entry per CDR3 protein, without DNA. Recorded for this sample: 150,000 to 170,000 distinct CDR3 sequences. The origin of this receptor is a woman aged 45-60 years in good health. Specimen: blood T cells: a sorted CD56 or NKG2C T cell subset, CD4+ or CD8+ T cells, or bulk PBMC T cells (not recorded which). This chain connects TRBV7-2 to TRBJ2-1; there is no DNA to check the TCRdb D call of TRBD2. CDR3: CASSLLAGDNEQFF.